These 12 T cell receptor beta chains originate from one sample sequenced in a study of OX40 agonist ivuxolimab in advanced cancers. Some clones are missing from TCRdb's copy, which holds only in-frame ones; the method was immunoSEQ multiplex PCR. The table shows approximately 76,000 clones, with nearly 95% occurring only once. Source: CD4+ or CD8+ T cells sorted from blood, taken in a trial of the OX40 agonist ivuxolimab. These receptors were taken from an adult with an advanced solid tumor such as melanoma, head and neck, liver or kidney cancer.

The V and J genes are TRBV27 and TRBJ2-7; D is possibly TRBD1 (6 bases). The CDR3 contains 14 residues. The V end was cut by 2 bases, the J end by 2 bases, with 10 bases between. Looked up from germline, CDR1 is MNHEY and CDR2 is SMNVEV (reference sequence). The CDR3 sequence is CASSLRAGAYEQYF. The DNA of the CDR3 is TGTGCCAGCAGTTTAAGGGCAGGGGCCTACGAGCAGTACTTC.

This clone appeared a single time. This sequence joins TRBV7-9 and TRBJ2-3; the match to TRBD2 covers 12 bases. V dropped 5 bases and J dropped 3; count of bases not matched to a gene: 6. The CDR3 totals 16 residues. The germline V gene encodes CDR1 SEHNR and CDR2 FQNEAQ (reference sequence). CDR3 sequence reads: CASSDPSGRVTDTQYF. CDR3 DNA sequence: TGTGCCAGCAGCGACCCTAGCGGGAGGGTTACAGATACGCAGTATTTT.

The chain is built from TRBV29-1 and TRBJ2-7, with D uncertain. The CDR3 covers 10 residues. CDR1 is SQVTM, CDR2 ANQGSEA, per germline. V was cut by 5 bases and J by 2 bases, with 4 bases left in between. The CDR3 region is CSVKTYEQYF. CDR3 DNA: TGCAGCGTTAAAACCTACGAGCAGTACTTC.

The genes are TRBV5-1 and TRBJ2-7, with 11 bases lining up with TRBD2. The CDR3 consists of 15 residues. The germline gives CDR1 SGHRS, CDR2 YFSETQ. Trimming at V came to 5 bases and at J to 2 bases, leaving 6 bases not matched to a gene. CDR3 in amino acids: CASRFGLAGTYEQYF. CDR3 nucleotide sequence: TGCGCCAGCAGATTCGGACTAGCGGGCACCTACGAGCAGTACTTC.

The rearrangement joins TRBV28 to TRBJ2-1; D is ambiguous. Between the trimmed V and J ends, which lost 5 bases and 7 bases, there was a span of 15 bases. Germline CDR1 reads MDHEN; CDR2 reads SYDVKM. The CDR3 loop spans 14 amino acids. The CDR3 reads CASSLDRGRNEQFF. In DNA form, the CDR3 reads TGTGCCAGCAGTCTCGATCGAGGACGGAATGAGCAGTTCTTC.

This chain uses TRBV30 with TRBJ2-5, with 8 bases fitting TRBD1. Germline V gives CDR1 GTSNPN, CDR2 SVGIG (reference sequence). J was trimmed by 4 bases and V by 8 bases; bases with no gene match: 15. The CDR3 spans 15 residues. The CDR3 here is CAGLLGTGLGETQYF. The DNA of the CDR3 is TGTGCCGGACTACTAGGGACAGGTCTTGGAGAGACCCAGTACTTC.

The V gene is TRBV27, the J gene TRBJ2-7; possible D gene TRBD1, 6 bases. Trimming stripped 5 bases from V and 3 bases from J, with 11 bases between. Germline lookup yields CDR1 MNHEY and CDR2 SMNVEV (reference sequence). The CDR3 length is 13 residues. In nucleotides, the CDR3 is TGTGCCAGCAGTGTTTCAGGGGACTACGAGCAGTACTTC. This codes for CASSVSGDYEQYF.

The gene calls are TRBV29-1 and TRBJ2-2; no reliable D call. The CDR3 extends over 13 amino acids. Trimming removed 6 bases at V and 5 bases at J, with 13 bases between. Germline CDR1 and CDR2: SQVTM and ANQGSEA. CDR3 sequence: CSVLHPATGELFF. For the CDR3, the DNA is TGCAGCGTCCTCCACCCAGCTACCGGGGAGCTGTTTTTT.

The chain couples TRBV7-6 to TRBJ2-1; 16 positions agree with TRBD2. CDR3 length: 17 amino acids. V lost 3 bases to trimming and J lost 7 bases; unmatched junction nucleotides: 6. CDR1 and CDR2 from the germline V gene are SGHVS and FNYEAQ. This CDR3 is CASSFAGTSGGANEQFF. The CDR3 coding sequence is TGTGCCAGCAGCTTTGCCGGGACTAGCGGGGGGGCTAATGAGCAGTTCTTC. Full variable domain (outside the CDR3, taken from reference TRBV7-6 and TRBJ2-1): GAGVSQSPRYKVTKRGQDVALRCDPISGHVSLYWYRQALGQGPEFLTYFNYEAQQDKSGLPNDRFSAERPEGSISTLTIQRTEQRDSAMYRCASSFAGTSGGANEQFFGPGTRLTVL.

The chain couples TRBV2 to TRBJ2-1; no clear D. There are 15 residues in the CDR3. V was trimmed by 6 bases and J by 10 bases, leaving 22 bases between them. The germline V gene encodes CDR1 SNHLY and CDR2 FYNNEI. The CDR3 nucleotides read TGTGCCAGCAGGCCGAACTCTAGTCCTCTACGCGAGCAGTTCTTC. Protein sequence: CASRPNSSPLREQFF.

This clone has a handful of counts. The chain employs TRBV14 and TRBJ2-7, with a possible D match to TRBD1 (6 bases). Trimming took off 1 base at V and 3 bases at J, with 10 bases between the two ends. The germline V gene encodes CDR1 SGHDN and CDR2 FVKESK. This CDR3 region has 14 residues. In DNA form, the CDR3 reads TGTGCCAGCAGCCAAGGTTCGACAGGCTACGAGCAGTACTTC. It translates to CASSQGSTGYEQYF.

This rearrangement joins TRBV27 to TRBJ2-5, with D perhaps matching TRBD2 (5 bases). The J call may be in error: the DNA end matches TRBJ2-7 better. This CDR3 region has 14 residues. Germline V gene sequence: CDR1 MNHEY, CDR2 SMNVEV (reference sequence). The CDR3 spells CASSLEGYSYEQYF. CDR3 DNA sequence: TGTGCCAGCAGTTTAGAGGGCTACTCCTACGAGCAGTACTTC.